A selection of T cell receptor beta chains follows, all from one sample in a study of blood T cell repertoires in COVID-19. Clones were read by immunoSEQ multiplex PCR, and TCRdb kept only the in-frame ones, dropping some. Here the sample spans approximately 58,000 clones, approximately 90% being singletons. The source material was peripheral blood. These receptors came from a woman of 80 years or more with active COVID-19. The CDR3 runs from the conserved cysteine through the conserved F or W. A D gene is named only where the DNA matches it firmly. Clone size is given for some rows only: seen once, a few or many times, or a class if the clone is expanded.

>-|TRBV28|TRBJ2-5|-
CASMGAQETQYF
TGTGCCAGCATGGGGGCCCAAGAGACCCAGTACTTC
>-|TRBV6-6|TRBJ1-2|-
CASSSDRSSTNTF
TGTGCCAGCAGTTCAGACCGTTCTAGTACTAACACCTTC
>TRBD2|TRBV5-1|TRBJ2-1|few
CASSLERLAVYNEQFF
TGCGCCAGCAGCTTGGAGAGACTAGCGGTTTACAATGAGCAGTTCTTC
>TRBD1|TRBV5-1|TRBJ2-3|-
CASSVIGTGGDTQYF
TGCGCCAGCAGCGTGATCGGGACAGGGGGGGATACGCAGTATTTT
>TRBD1|TRBV5-1|TRBJ1-4|-
CASSLDLQGAPNEKLFF
TGCGCCAGCAGCTTGGATCTACAGGGGGCGCCTAATGAAAAACTGTTTTTT
>TRBD2|TRBV29-1|TRBJ2-5|-
CSAEGLAGETQYF
TGCAGCGCCGAGGGACTAGCGGGAGAGACCCAGTACTTC
>-|TRBV7-8|TRBJ2-7|-
CASSLGGDPTKQYF
TGTGCCAGCAGCTTAGGCGGCGACCCCACCAAGCAGTACTTC
>TRBD1|TRBV6-6|TRBJ1-2|-
CASSSGQGDRGYTF
TGTGCCAGCAGTTCGGGACAGGGGGATCGGGGCTACACCTTC
>-|TRBV7-8|TRBJ1-6|-
CASSLGAAGGPLHF
TGTGCCAGCAGCTTGGGGGCCGCCGGGGGGCCCCTCCACTTT
>TRBD2|TRBV5-1|TRBJ2-2|-
CASRPGTSGSTGELFF
TGCGCCAGCAGACCCGGGACTAGCGGGAGCACCGGGGAGCTGTTTTTT
>TRBD1|TRBV29-1|TRBJ1-4|-
CSYTQGANEKLFF
TGCAGCTACACCCAGGGGGCTAATGAAAAACTGTTTTTT
>TRBD2|TRBV4-2|TRBJ2-4|once
CASSQEPLSGLAGVGKNIQYF
TGTGCCAGCAGCCAAGAGCCCCTAAGCGGTTTAGCGGGAGTAGGCAAAAACATTCAGTACTTC
>-|TRBV7-2|TRBJ2-1|once
CASSLLQNNEQFF
TGTGCCAGCAGCTTATTACAAAACAATGAGCAGTTCTTC
>-|TRBV6-4|TRBJ1-5|-
CASSDSLNNQPQHF
TGTGCCAGCAGTGACTCGCTAAACAATCAGCCCCAGCATTTT
>TRBD1|TRBV19|TRBJ1-5|-
CASSYRTGDFNQPQHF
TGTGCCAGTAGTTACCGGACAGGGGATTTCAATCAGCCCCAGCATTTT
>-|TRBV29-1|TRBJ2-7|-
CSVRQDSYEQYF
TGCAGCGTCCGACAAGACTCCTACGAGCAGTACTTC
>-|TRBV3-1/TRBV3-2|TRBJ2-1|-
CASSPNGNEQFF
TGTGCCAGCAGTCCTAACGGTAATGAGCAGTTCTTC
>TRBD2|TRBV2|TRBJ2-1|-
CASRHKGEAGGIYNEQFF
TGTGCCAGCAGACATAAGGGGGAGGCGGGAGGCATCTACAATGAGCAGTTCTTC
>TRBD1|TRBV7-8|TRBJ1-1|-
CASSLRQGWTEAFF
TGTGCCAGCAGCTTACGACAGGGGTGGACTGAAGCTTTCTTT
>TRBD2|TRBV4-2|TRBJ2-3|-
CASSQISGSAFDTQYF
TGTGCCAGCAGCCAGATTAGCGGGAGTGCCTTCGATACGCAGTATTTT
>-|TRBV3-1/TRBV3-2|TRBJ1-2|once
CASSQRDYGYTF
TGTGCCAGCAGCCAAAGAGACTATGGCTACACCTTC